This TCR beta chain was profiled in a study of blood T cell repertoires in COVID-19. Overall study: PBMCs, B-cell-depleted T cells, or T cells provided the cDNA or gDNA that made up the material.

In the original processing: Reference gene primers were amplified, and this amplification served to estimate nucleated cell counts. Sequencing used immunoSEQ multiplex PCR; TCRdb keeps in-frame clones, though not all of them. That table gives V, J and clone size, and the DNA gave D and trimming. Among about 250,000 clones, under 90% were seen once, and the ten largest hold around 1.7%. Participants were aged about 18 to 100 years, lived in about two dozen US areas, and enrolled virtually. Either two negative PCRs, clearance, or symptom resolution qualified Cohort 3 donors as recovered. CDR3 length equals 16 residues. Germline CDR1 ENHRY, CDR2 SYGVKD. V gave up 5 bases and J gave up 2 bases; unmatched junction bases: 7.

The specimen sequenced was PBMCs or T cells enriched from blood (not recorded which). The rearrangement links TRBV10-3 to TRBJ2-7; 12 bases are shared with TRBD2. This TCR derives from a man aged 40-49 years who had recovered from COVID-19. In DNA form, the CDR3 reads TGTGCCATCAGTTTAGGACTAGCGGGATTTACCTACGAGCAGTACTTC. This gives the protein CAISLGLAGFTYEQYF.